This T cell receptor beta chain is from a study of post-analysis software for immune sequencing data. Study-level information: Relapsing-remitting, secondary progressive and progressive-relapsing forms of multiple sclerosis all featured among disease courses.

Notes on the study in general: About 5 TRBV segments were significantly more frequent in patients than in controls. TRBV5-6, TRBV5-1 and TRBV20-1 were among these segments. Compared with controls, patients showed significantly lower normalized Chao1 diversity. Clustering by F measure revealed strong co-clustering among samples prepared together in one batch.

Turning to this clonotype: No antigen is known for it.

The authors incorporated unique molecular identifiers into the TCR beta cDNA libraries. When about 0.85 to 11 million T cells were used, they gave 500,000 or so cDNA molecules. In TCRdb, the PCR reads were re-called with MiXCR into one record per CDR3 protein. The table shows hundreds of thousands of distinct CDR3 sequences, with roughly three fifths occurring only once. This CDR3 spans 16 amino acids. Germline lookup yields CDR1 SGHVS and CDR2 FQNEAQ. The chain joins TRBV7-8 to TRBJ2-4; 7 nucleotides line up with TRBD2. The end of the DNA aligns better with TRBJ2-5, so the J call may be wrong. Sequencing input: blood. This sequence originates from a girl aged 2-10 years with multiple sclerosis. This CDR3 reads CASSLAAGSPEETQYF. Here the CDR3 DNA reads TGTGCCAGCAGCTTAGCAGCGGGGTCCCCAGAAGAGACCCAGTACTTC.